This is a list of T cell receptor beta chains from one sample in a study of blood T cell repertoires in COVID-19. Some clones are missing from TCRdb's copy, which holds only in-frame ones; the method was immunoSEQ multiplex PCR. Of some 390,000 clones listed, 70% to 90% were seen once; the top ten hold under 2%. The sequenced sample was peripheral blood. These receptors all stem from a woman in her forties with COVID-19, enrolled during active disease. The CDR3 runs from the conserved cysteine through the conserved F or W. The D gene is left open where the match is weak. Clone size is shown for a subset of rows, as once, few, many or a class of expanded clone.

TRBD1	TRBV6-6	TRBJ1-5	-	TGTGCCAGCAGTCTTCCGGGACAGGGGGCTCATCAGCCCCAGCATTTT	CASSLPGQGAHQPQHF
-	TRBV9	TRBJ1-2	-	TGTGCCAGCAGCGTCCAATTCTATGGCTACACCTTC	CASSVQFYGYTF
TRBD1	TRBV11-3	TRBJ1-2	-	TGTGCCAGCAGCTTAAGAGGACAGGACCAAAAAATCTCCTATGGCTACACCTTC	CASSLRGQDQKISYGYTF
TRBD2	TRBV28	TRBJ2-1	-	TGTGCCAGCACTCAGCGGGGAATTAATGAGCAGTTCTTC	CASTQRGINEQFF
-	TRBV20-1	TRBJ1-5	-	TGCAGTGCTAGTGGGGAGCGAAAATACGAAGATCAGCCCCAGCATTTT	CSASGERKYEDQPQHF
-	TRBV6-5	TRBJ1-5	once	TGTGCCAGCAGGCCTGACAGTAGCAATCAGCCCCAGCATTTT	CASRPDSSNQPQHF
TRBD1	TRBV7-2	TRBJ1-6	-	TGTGCCAGCAGCCCTGGACAGGCCGCTAATTCACCCCTCCACTTT	CASSPGQAANSPLHF
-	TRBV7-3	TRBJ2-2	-	TGTGCCAGCAGCTTAAGGGCGGGGGCGTCGACCGGGGAGCTGTTTTTT	CASSLRAGASTGELFF
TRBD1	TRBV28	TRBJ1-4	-	TGTGCCAGCAGACCGGGACAGGCAAATGAAAAACTGTTTTTT	CASRPGQANEKLFF
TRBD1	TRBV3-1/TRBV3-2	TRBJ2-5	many	TGTGCCAGCAGCCGGGGACAGGGTGGAGGGACCCAGTACTTC	CASSRGQGGGTQYF
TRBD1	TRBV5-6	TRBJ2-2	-	TGTGCCAGCAGCTCGCAGGGGGCGTCCGGGGAGCTGTTTTTT	CASSSQGASGELFF
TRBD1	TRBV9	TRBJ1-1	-	TGTGCCAGCAGCGTCCGGGACAGGATGAACACTGAAGCTTTCTTT	CASSVRDRMNTEAFF
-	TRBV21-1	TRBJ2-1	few	TGTGCCACCCCACCAGCAGCTAGCGAGTTACCCAATGAGCAGTTCTTC	CATPPAASELPNEQFF
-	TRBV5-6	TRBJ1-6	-	TGTGCCAGCAGCTTATACCGAGGGGGATACAATTCACCCCTCCACTTT	CASSLYRGGYNSPLHF
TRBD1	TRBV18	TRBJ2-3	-	TGTGCCAGCTCACCTGGGCAGGGGGTGACAGATACGCAGTATTTT	CASSPGQGVTDTQYF
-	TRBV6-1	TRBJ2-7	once	TGTGCCAGCAGTGACAGGACAGATGATATCGAGCAGTACTTC	CASSDRTDDIEQYF
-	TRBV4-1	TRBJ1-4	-	TGCGCCAGCAGCCGACCCGGACAGACAACTAATGAAAAACTGTTTTTT	CASSRPGQTTNEKLFF
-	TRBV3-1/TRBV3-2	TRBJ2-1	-	TGTGCCAGCAGCCAAGGCGGTTCTAGGGGGGGCGGCTCCCATGAGCAGTTCTTC	CASSQGGSRGGGSHEQFF
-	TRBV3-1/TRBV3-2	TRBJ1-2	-	TGTGCCAGCAGCCAAGGCCGACAGTCTGATGGCTACACCTTC	CASSQGRQSDGYTF
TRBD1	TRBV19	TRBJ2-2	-	TGTGCCAGTAGTATGAGGGGGCCCGGGGAGCTGTTTTTT	CASSMRGPGELFF
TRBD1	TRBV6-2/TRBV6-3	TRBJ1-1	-	TGTGCCAGCAGTTGGCCCGGGACAGGGGTCTCTGAAGCTTTCTTT	CASSWPGTGVSEAFF
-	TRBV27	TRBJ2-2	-	TGTGCCAGCAGTCCTACCCCGAGTGTAGCCGGGGAGCTGTTTTTT	CASSPTPSVAGELFF
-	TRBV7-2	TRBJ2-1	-	TGTGCCAGCAGCCTGACGGACAGTACCTACAATGAGCAGTTCTTC	CASSLTDSTYNEQFF
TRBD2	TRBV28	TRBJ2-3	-	TGTGCCAGCAGTTTATTGCTCTTGCTGACGGCGGGAGGGACAGATACGCAGTATTTT	CASSLLLLLTAGGTDTQYF
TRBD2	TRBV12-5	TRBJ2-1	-	TGTGCTAGTGGTCCCAGGACTAGCACAAGTGAGCAGTTCTTC	CASGPRTSTSEQFF
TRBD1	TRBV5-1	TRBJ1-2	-	TGCGCCAGCAGCTTTACCCAGGGGGCAGGCTATGGCTACACCTTC	CASSFTQGAGYGYTF
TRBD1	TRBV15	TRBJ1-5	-	TGTGCCACCAGCTTAGACAGGGCGGGACAGCCCCAGCATTTT	CATSLDRAGQPQHF
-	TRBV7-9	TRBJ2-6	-	TGTGCCAGCAGCTTAGTTCTAAAGGGGACTGGGGCCAACGTCCTGACTTTC	CASSLVLKGTGANVLTF
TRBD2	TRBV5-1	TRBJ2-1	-	TGCGCCAGCAGAGCGGGGGGGTCCTACAATGAGCAGTTCTTC	CASRAGGSYNEQFF
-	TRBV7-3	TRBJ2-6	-	TGTGCCAGCAGCTCAACCCGGGACACCGCTTCTGGGGCCAACGTCCTGACTTTC	CASSSTRDTASGANVLTF
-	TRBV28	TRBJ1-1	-	TGTGCCAGCAGTTTCCTCAACACTGAAGCTTTCTTT	CASSFLNTEAFF
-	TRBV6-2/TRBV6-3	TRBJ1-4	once	TGTGCCAGCAGTTACTCCGGGACAACTGGACCTGAAAAACTGTTTTTT	CASSYSGTTGPEKLFF
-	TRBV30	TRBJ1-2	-	TGTGCCTGGAGTCAGGCCAACTATGGCTACACCTTC	CAWSQANYGYTF
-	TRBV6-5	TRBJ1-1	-	TGTGCCAGCAGAAATCAGGGGTCTGAAGCTTTCTTT	CASRNQGSEAFF
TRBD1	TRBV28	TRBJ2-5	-	TGTGCCAGCAGTTTATTCGGACCCGGGACAGGGAGAGAGACCCAGTACTTC	CASSLFGPGTGRETQYF
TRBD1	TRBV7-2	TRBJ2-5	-	TGTGCCAGCAGCTTCCAGGGGGCTGAGGGAGAGACCCAGTACTTC	CASSFQGAEGETQYF
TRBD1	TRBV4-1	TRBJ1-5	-	TGCGCCAGCAGCGGGGGACAGGGTAATCAGCCCCAGCATTTT	CASSGGQGNQPQHF
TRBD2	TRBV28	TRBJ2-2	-	TGTGCCAGCAGTTTATCCGGCAGCGGGACGAACACCGGGGAGCTGTTTTTT	CASSLSGSGTNTGELFF
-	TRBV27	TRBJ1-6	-	TGTGCCAGCAGTTTCGCACAGTATAATTCACCCCTCCACTTT	CASSFAQYNSPLHF
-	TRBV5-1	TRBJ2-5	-	TGCGCCAGCAGCTGGCAGGGCCAAGAGACCCAGTACTTC	CASSWQGQETQYF
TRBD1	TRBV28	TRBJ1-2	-	TGTGCCAGCAGTTTGGACAGGAGATATGGCTACACCTTC	CASSLDRRYGYTF
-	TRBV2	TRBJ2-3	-	TGTGCCAGCACCAGGGTTGGAGATACGCAGTATTTT	CASTRVGDTQYF
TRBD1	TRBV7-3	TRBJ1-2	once	TGTGCCAGCAGCTTAGGACAGGGGTATGGCTACACCTTC	CASSLGQGYGYTF
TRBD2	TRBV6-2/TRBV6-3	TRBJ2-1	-	TGTGCCAGCAGCCCTTTCCCGCCTAGCGGGCTCAATGAGCAGTTCTTC	CASSPFPPSGLNEQFF
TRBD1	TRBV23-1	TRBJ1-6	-	TGCGCCAGCAGCCTGGACAGGGGCGACAGCTCCTATAATTCACCCCTCCACTTT	CASSLDRGDSSYNSPLHF
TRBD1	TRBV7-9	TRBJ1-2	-	TGTGCCAGCAGCGCCCGACAGGGAGGCTATGGCTACACCTTC	CASSARQGGYGYTF
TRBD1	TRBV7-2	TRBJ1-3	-	TGTGCCAGCAGCTCAACACAGGGGGCTGGAAACACCATATATTTT	CASSSTQGAGNTIYF
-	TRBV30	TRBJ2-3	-	TGTGCCTGGGAAAGCGGCACAGATACGCAGTATTTT	CAWESGTDTQYF
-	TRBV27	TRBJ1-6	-	TGTGCCAGCAGTTTATTGGGTAGTCAGGGGACGAGTTCACCCCTCCACTTT	CASSLLGSQGTSSPLHF
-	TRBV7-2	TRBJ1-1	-	TGTGCCAGCAGCTTAGGGGGGGTTCAAGCTGAAGCTTTCTTT	CASSLGGVQAEAFF
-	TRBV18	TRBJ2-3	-	TGTGCCAGCTCACCCGGGGTTCCCCAGGGCACAGATACGCAGTATTTT	CASSPGVPQGTDTQYF
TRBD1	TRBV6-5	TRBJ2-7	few	TGTGCCAGCACCCCCACAGGGGACGGTTATGAGCAGTACTTC	CASTPTGDGYEQYF
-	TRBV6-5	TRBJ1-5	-	TGTGCCAGCAGTTACTCGGGGGGGTTAGGACAGCCCCAGCATTTT	CASSYSGGLGQPQHF
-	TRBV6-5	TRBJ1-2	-	TGTGCCAGCAGTTACTCGGCCTCATCCCCCTATGGCTACACCTTC	CASSYSASSPYGYTF
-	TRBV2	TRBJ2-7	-	TGTGCCAGCAGTGAAACCAGGGCCATCAACGAGCAGTACTTC	CASSETRAINEQYF
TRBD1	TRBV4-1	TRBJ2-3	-	TGCGCCAGCAGCTCCACAGGGGGCCCCGCCACAGATACGCAGTATTTT	CASSSTGGPATDTQYF
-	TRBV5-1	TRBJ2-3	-	TGCGCCAGTTCGGGACTGAGCACAGATACGCAGTATTTT	CASSGLSTDTQYF
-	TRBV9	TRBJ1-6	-	TGTGCCAGCAGCGTCAGGGAAGGGTCACCCCTCCACTTT	CASSVREGSPLHF
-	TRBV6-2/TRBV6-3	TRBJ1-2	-	TGTGCCAGCAGTTACTCGGTACGGTTCAACTATGGCTACACCTTC	CASSYSVRFNYGYTF
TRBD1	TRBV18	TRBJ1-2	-	TGTGCCAGCTCACCAAAAATAGGGGGCCACTATGGCTACACCTTC	CASSPKIGGHYGYTF